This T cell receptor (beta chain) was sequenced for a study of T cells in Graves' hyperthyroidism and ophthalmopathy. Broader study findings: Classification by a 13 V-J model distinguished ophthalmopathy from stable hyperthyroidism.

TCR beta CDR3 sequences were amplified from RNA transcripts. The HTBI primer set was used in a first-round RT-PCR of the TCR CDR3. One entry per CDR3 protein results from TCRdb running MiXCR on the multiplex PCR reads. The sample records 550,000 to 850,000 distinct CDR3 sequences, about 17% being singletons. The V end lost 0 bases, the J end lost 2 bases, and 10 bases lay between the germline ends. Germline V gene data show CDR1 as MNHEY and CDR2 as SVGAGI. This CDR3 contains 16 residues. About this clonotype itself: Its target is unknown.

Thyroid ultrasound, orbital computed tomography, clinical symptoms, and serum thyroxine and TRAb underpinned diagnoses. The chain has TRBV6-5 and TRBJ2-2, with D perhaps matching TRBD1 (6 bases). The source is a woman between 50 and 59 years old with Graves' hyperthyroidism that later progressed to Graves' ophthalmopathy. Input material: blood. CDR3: CASSYSRDINTGELFF. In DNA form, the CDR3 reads TGTGCCAGCAGTTACTCGAGGGACATTAACACCGGGGAGCTGTTTTTT.